This T cell receptor (beta chain) is from a study of identical twins. From the 5' RACE reads, TCRdb called clonotypes with MiXCR, one entry per CDR3 protein. The sample holds about 340,000 distinct CDR3 sequences, around 12% seen once. This clonotype was seen ten or more times. CDR3 length equals 13 residues. Germline CDR1 reads DFQATT; CDR2 reads SNEGSKA (reference sequence). With 3 bases removed from V and 4 bases from J, the gap between germline ends came to 12 bases. This sample was shared with a second study, whose subject was yellow fever vaccine responses in identical twins.

The receptor comes from a woman between 18 and 29 years old in good health. The sequenced sample consisted of CD8+ T cells sorted from blood. The chain uses TRBV20-1 and TRBJ1-1; D ambiguous. Here the CDR3 DNA reads TGCAGTGCTAGGGGCAAAGAGGCCACTGAAGCTTTCTTT. It translates to CSARGKEATEAFF.